This T cell receptor beta chain was sequenced in a study of blood T cell repertoires in COVID-19. The overall study: Sites across the United States, Italy and Spain contributed samples from acute and convalescent COVID-19. In each case, the material was cDNA or gDNA derived from T cells, B-cell-depleted T cells, or PBMCs.

The CDR3 has 16 amino acids. Germline trimming cut 4 bases from V and 7 bases from J; bases unmatched to any gene: 12. From germline, CDR1 is LGHNA and CDR2 YNFKEQ. Per the authors' pipeline: Amplifying reference gene primers gave estimates of nucleated cell counts. The repertoire was sequenced with immunoSEQ multiplex PCR; TCRdb's copy has only in-frame clones and lacks some. That table furnishes V, J and clone size, whereas the DNA furnished D and trimming. Of 150,000 to 200,000 clones in the sample, 78% were seen once. The rearrangement uses TRBV4-2 and TRBJ2-2, with 7 bases fitting TRBD2. Material for sequencing was peripheral blood. This TCR derives from a woman at least 80 years old with active or convalescent COVID-19. CDR3 sequence reads: CASSPRSGNGNGELFF. The CDR3 DNA reads TGTGCCAGCAGCCCCAGGAGCGGGAACGGGAACGGGGAGCTGTTTTTT.